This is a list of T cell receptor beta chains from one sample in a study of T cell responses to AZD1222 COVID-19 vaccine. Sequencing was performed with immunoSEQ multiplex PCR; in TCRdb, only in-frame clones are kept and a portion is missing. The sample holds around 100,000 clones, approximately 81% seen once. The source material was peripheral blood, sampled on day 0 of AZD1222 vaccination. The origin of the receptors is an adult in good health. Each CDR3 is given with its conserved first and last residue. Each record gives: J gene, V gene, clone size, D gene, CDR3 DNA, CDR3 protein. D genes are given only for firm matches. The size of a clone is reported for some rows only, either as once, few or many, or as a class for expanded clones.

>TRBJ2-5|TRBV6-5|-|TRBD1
TGTGCCAGCAGACCCCGGGACAGCTTCCAAGAGACCCAGTACTTC
CASRPRDSFQETQYF
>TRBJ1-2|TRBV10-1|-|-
TGCGCCAGCAGTGAGTCGGGTAACTATGGCTACACCTTC
CASSESGNYGYTF
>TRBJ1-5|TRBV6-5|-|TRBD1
TGTGCCAGCAGCCCGGGGACAGACGGCAATCAGCCCCAGCATTTT
CASSPGTDGNQPQHF
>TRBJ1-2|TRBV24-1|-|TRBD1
TGTGCCACCAGTGATACCCATCAGGGGGGCCTCTATGGCTACACCTTC
CATSDTHQGGLYGYTF
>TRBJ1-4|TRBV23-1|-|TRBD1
TGCGCCAGCAGCCCTAACAGGGGGAAGAAGAAACTGTTTTTT
CASSPNRGKKKLFF
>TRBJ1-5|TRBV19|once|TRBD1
TGTGCCAGTAGGGACAGGGAGCTAAAGAGCAATCAGCCCCAGCATTTT
CASRDRELKSNQPQHF
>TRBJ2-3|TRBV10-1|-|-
TGCGCCAGCGCGGGGAGCACAGATACGCAGTATTTT
CASAGSTDTQYF
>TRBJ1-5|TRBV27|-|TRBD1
TGTGCCAGCAGTTCACGGACAGGGAGAGGGCTGGGCTATAGCAATCAGCCCCAGCATTTT
CASSSRTGRGLGYSNQPQHF
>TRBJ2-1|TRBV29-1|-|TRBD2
TGCAGCGTTGAAACGTTAGCGGGAGTCTACAATGAGCAGTTCTTC
CSVETLAGVYNEQFF
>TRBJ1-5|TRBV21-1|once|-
TGTGCCAGCAGCAACGTACCCCTTAGGGGACTCCCTCGGTTGAGCAATCAGCCCCAGCATTTT
CASSNVPLRGLPRLSNQPQHF
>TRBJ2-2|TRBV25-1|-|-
TGTGCCAGCAGCACGGCATCGAACACCGGGGAGCTGTTTTTT
CASSTASNTGELFF
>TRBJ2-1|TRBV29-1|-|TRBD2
TGCAGCGTTCATAGGATAGGGGAGGGGACCTACAATGAGCAGTTCTTC
CSVHRIGEGTYNEQFF
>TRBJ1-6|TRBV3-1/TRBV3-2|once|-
TGTGCCAGCAGCCAATTATCAGGGAGTCCTAATTCACCCCTCCACTTT
CASSQLSGSPNSPLHF
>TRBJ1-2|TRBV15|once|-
TGTGCCACCAGCAGAGAGTTCGACGGGGGTGGCTACACCTTC
CATSREFDGGGYTF
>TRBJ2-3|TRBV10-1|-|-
TGCGCCAGCAGTGATAGCACAGATACGCAGTATTTT
CASSDSTDTQYF
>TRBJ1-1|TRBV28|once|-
TGTGCCAGTCTTTCGAACACTGAAGCTTTCTTT
CASLSNTEAFF
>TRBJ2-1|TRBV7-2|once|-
TGTGCCAGCAGCTTAGTCGTAGCCCACGGCAGCTCCTACAATGAGCAGTTCTTC
CASSLVVAHGSSYNEQFF
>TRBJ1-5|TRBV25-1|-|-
TGTGCCCCCCTCGGGATCGGTCAGCCCCAGCATTTT
CAPLGIGQPQHF
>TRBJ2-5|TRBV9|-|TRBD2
TGTGCCAGCAGCCCTGAACTAGCGGGAGGCTATAAGGTGGAGACCCAGTACTTC
CASSPELAGGYKVETQYF
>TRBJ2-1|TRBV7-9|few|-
TGTGCCAGCAGCCCTACACCCAATGAGCAGTTCTTC
CASSPTPNEQFF
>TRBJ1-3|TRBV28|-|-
TGTGCCATTAGCCTGGGGACCTACGGAAACACCATATATTTT
CAISLGTYGNTIYF
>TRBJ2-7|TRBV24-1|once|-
TGTGCCACCAGTATATCAGGGATCGCCTACGAGCAGTACTTC
CATSISGIAYEQYF
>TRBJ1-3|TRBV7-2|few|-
TGTGCCAGCAGCTTAGACATAAGCTCTGGAAACACCATATATTTT
CASSLDISSGNTIYF
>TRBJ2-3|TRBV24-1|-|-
TGTGCCACCAAAGGTCCTAGCACAGATACGCAGTATTTT
CATKGPSTDTQYF
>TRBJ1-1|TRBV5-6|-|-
TGTGCCAGCAGCGAGATAAAGTTTGGGGGCCGCACTGAAGCTTTCTTT
CASSEIKFGGRTEAFF
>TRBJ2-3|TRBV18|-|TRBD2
TGTGCCAGCTCACTTGGACGGAGCGGGAGTTCAGATACGCAGTATTTT
CASSLGRSGSSDTQYF
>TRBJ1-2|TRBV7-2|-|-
TGTGCCAGCAGCCGAATGACTTACCATGGCTACACCTTC
CASSRMTYHGYTF
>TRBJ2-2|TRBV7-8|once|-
TGTGCCAGCAGCCCGCGATCGGCGAACACCGGGGAGCTGTTTTTT
CASSPRSANTGELFF
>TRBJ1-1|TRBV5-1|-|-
TGCGCCAGCAGCTTTAAACAGGTTACGAGCACTGAAGCTTTCTTT
CASSFKQVTSTEAFF
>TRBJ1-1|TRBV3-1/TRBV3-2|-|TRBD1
TGTGCCAGCAGCCATCGGACAGGTCTGAACACTGAAGCTTTCTTT
CASSHRTGLNTEAFF
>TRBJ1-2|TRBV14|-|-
TGTGCCAGCAGCCAGTCGGATTATGGCTACACCTTC
CASSQSDYGYTF
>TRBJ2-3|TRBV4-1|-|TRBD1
TGCGCCAGCAGCCAAGATCCAAGTGGCAGGGGGCCCACAGATACGCAGTATTTT
CASSQDPSGRGPTDTQYF
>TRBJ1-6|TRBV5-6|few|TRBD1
TGTGCCAGCAGGCGGACAGGGGTGGTTTCACCCCTCCACTTT
CASRRTGVVSPLHF
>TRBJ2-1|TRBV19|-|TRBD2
TGTGCCAGTAGTATGGTAGAGCGGGGTCATGAGCAGTTCTTC
CASSMVERGHEQFF
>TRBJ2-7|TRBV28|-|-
TGTGCCAGCAGTGACAGATACGAGCAGTACTTC
CASSDRYEQYF
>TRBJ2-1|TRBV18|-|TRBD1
TGTGCCAGCTCACCACAGGGGGCAACATACAATGAGCAGTTCTTC
CASSPQGATYNEQFF
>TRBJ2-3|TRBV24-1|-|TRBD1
TGTGCCACCAGCATCGAGGGGGCGCGGACAGATACGCAGTATTTT
CATSIEGARTDTQYF
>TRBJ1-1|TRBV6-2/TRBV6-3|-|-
TGTGCCAGCAGTGCCGGGACTGCGGCTATGAACACTGAAGCTTTCTTT
CASSAGTAAMNTEAFF
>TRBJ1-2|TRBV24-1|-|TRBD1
TGTGCCACCAGTGAGGGACAGGGATCTGGCTACACCTTC
CATSEGQGSGYTF
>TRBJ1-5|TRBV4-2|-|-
TGTGCCAGCAGCCAAGACGCGGGAAATCAGCCCCAGCATTTT
CASSQDAGNQPQHF
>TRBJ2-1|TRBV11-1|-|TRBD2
TGTGCCAGCAGCCCCGGGACTAGCGGCTACAATGAGCAGTTCTTC
CASSPGTSGYNEQFF